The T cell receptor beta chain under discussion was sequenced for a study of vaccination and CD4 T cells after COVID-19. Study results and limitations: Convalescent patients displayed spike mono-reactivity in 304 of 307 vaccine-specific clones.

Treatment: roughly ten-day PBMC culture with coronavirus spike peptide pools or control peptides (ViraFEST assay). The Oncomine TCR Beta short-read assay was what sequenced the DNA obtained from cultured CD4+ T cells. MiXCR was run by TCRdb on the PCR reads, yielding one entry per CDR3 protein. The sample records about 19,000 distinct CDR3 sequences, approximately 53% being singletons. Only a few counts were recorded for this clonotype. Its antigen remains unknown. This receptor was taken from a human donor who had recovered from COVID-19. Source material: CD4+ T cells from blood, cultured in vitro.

Here the CDR3 DNA reads TGTGCCAGTAAAGCCTCCCTTGGCACTGAAGCTTTCTTT. Its protein product is CASKASLGTEAFF. The rearrangement joins TRBV19 to TRBJ1-1; no clear D gene. Trimming pared 7 bases from V and 4 bases from J, leaving 13 bases between. The CDR3 is 13 residues long. Germline V lookup: CDR1 LNHDA, CDR2 SQIVND (reference sequence).